These 7 T cell receptor beta chains were sequenced from one sample in a study of cytomegalovirus exposure and HLA in healthy donors. Assay: immunoSEQ multiplex PCR; the TCRdb copy retains only in-frame clones and omits some. The table includes 150,000 to 200,000 clones, around 87% detected once. Specimen: PBMCs. Receptors were obtained from a woman aged 25 to 39 in good health and CMV-seronegative.

The chain employs TRBV6-5 and TRBJ2-5; 12 bases map to TRBD2. CDR1 is MNHEY and CDR2 is SVGAGI in the germline V gene. Trimming at V came to 4 bases and at J to 4 bases, leaving 7 bases not matched to a gene. This CDR3 is 16 amino acids long. CDR3 sequence (DNA): TGTGCCAGCAGTTTCTCGCTAGCGGGGGGGGTAGAGACCCAGTACTTC. This sequence encodes CASSFSLAGGVETQYF.

J is TRBJ2-7 and V is TRBV7-8; TRBD1 matches at 9 bases. Trimming cost V 5 bases and J 0 bases; bases outside gene matches: 8. The germline gives CDR1 SGHVS, CDR2 FQNEAQ. This CDR3 contains 16 residues. The CDR3 protein is CASSPRTGANSYEQYF. The CDR3, as DNA: TGTGCCAGCAGCCCCCGGACAGGGGCAAACTCCTACGAGCAGTACTTC.

This rearrangement joins TRBV7-9 to TRBJ2-2; perhaps TRBD2 as D (5 bases). The germline CDR1 and CDR2 sequences are SEHNR and FQNEAQ (reference sequence). CDR3 length: 13 amino acids. Trimming stripped 4 bases from V and 6 bases from J, with 9 bases between. The CDR3 loop reads CASSSGLAGELFF. DNA of the CDR3: TGTGCCAGCAGCTCGGGATTAGCCGGGGAGCTGTTTTTT.

V and J are TRBV7-6 and TRBJ2-5, with TRBD1 matching 9 bases. Trimming cost V 0 bases and J 2 bases; bases outside gene matches: 7. This CDR3 has 17 residues. Germline V gene lookup returns CDR1 SGHVS and CDR2 FNYEAQ. DNA of the CDR3: TGTGCCAGCAGCTTAGCGCGGCTTGGGACAGGGCAAGAGACCCAGTACTTC. Translated: CASSLARLGTGQETQYF.

This clone was seen more than once but under ten times. The rearrangement uses TRBV18 and TRBJ1-6, with 7 bases fitting TRBD1. The CDR3 extends over 15 amino acids. Germline trimming cut 2 bases from V and 10 bases from J; bases unmatched to any gene: 8. CDR1 KGHSH and CDR2 LQKENI come from the germline V gene. This CDR3 is CASSPSAGGSSPLHF. The DNA of the CDR3 is TGTGCCAGCTCACCATCCGCAGGGGGGAGCTCACCCCTCCACTTT. The entire variable domain, with the rest obtained from reference TRBV18 and TRBJ1-6, is as follows: NAGVMQNPRHLVRRRGQEARLRCSPMKGHSHVYWYRQLPEEGLKFMVYLQKENIIDESGMPKERFSAEFPKEGPSILRIQQVVRGDSAAYFCASSPSAGGSSPLHFGNGTRLTVT.

This rearrangement joins TRBV6-5 to TRBJ1-1; 9 positions agree with TRBD1. The V gene end was trimmed by 4 bases and the J gene end by 5 bases; junction bases not matched to a gene: 8. The CDR3 consists of 15 residues. Looked up from germline, CDR1 is MNHEY and CDR2 is SVGAGI. The CDR3 bases are TGTGCCAGCAGTTTCTCCATCGACAGGGGGACTGAAGCTTTCTTT. It encodes CASSFSIDRGTEAFF.

V is TRBV6-5 and J is TRBJ1-5, with 7 bases matching TRBD1. Germline assignment: CDR1 MNHEY and CDR2 SVGAGI. This CDR3 has 15 amino acids. The J segment lost 2 bases and the V segment lost 6 bases, leaving 7 bases of the junction unmatched. As DNA, the CDR3 is TGTGCCAGCAGCCTCACAGGGGTACGCAATCAGCCCCAGCATTTT. Protein sequence: CASSLTGVRNQPQHF.